Below, one T cell receptor (beta chain) is given with its context. Its cognate antigen is unknown. This specimen belongs to a study of Ad26.COV2.S vaccination and SARS-CoV-2 variants. In the study overall: Donor participated within the Ad26.COV2.S arm of the COV1001 trial. The study, taken as a whole, reports: Recipients given vaccine exceeded placebo recipients in spike-specific TCR breadth.

The assay was immunoSEQ multiplex PCR, and TCRdb's table has in-frame clones only and misses some. The sample lists roughly 420,000 clones, over 75% occurring once. Germline V CDR1 and CDR2: LNHDA, SQIVND (reference sequence). The CDR3 is 15 residues long. Germline trimming cut 5 bases from V and 6 bases from J; bases unmatched to any gene: 7. Sample treatment: some 19 received Ad26.COV2.S at low or high dose, single or two shots; about five received placebo; per-sample allocation not given. After the first vaccine or placebo injection, samples were drawn on day 63. V is TRBV19 and J is TRBJ1-5; TRBD1 matches 10 bases. The sequence derives from a person aged 18 to 65 who received the Ad26.COV2.S COVID-19 vaccine or a placebo. Sequenced material: peripheral blood, taken in a trial of Ad26.COV2.S vaccine versus placebo. For the CDR3, the DNA is TGTGCCAGTAGTCAGACAGGGGGCACGCTTCAGCCCCAGCATTTT. Translated: CASSQTGGTLQPQHF.